This T cell receptor (beta chain) was identified in a study of blood T cell repertoires in COVID-19. In the study overall: The United States, Italy and Spain supplied acute and convalescent COVID-19 samples.

Original processing methods: By means of reference gene primer amplification, nucleated cell counts were estimated. Some clones are missing from TCRdb's copy, which holds only in-frame ones; the method was immunoSEQ multiplex PCR. That table is the source of V, J and clone size, and D and trimming were worked out from the DNA. The sample includes 100,000 to 150,000 clones, 70% to 75% of them seen just once. In Seattle, patients joined the study during active infection and were tracked longitudinally. Germline CDR1 SGHVS, CDR2 FNYEAQ. J lost 5 bases, V lost 1 base, and 14 bases had no gene match. The CDR3 runs to 19 residues.

Source material: peripheral blood. The sequence derives from a man at least 80 years old with COVID-19, enrolled during active disease. The genes are TRBV7-6 and TRBJ2-1; 10 bases are a match to TRBD2. The CDR3 is CASSLVEASGGGKNNEQFF. The CDR3, as DNA: TGTGCCAGCAGCTTAGTGGAGGCTAGCGGGGGCGGGAAAAACAATGAGCAGTTCTTC.